The present TCR beta chain was sequenced within a study of blood T cell repertoires in COVID-19. On the study more broadly: The United States, Italy and Spain were the sources of the acute and convalescent COVID-19 samples. T cells, B-cell-depleted T cells, or PBMCs supplied cDNA or gDNA.

CDR3 size: 14 residues. In germline, CDR1 is ENHRY, CDR2 SYGVKD. V was pared by 7 bases and J by 4 bases, with 14 bases between. As handled by the study authors: Reference gene primer amplification gave estimated nucleated cell counts. The assay was immunoSEQ multiplex PCR, and TCRdb's table has in-frame clones only and misses some. V, J and clone size derive from that table, while D and trimming were established from the DNA sequence. This table holds about 220,000 clones, around 80% found once. Sample: peripheral blood. The chain is built from TRBV10-3 and TRBJ1-5; D uncertain. The clonotype originates from a woman in her seventies with acute or convalescent COVID-19. The CDR3 region is CAIKAGRENQPQHF. The CDR3 nucleotides read TGTGCCATCAAAGCCGGGCGGGAAAATCAGCCCCAGCATTTT.